The 24 T cell receptor beta chains below were found in one sample sequenced in a study of blood T cells in healthy people across ages. A second PCR, run for roughly 7 to 12 cycles, used a sample-barcoded 5' primer plus a J-beta primer mix. TCRdb reanalysed the 5' RACE reads using MiXCR and keeps one entry per CDR3 protein. The sample records some 940,000 distinct CDR3 sequences, roughly 29% being singletons. In addition, the sample was reused for a study of T cells of mothers and their children.

The material sequenced was blood. These receptors all stem from a woman aged 40 to 55 in good health.

This clonotype appeared a few times. The CDR3 region is CASSLLVGGRSDQPQHF. CDR3 in DNA: TGTGCCAGCAGTTTATTGGTCGGGGGGCGGTCAGATCAGCCCCAGCATTTT. This chain joins TRBV28 and TRBJ1-5; maybe TRBD1 (6 bases). The germline V and J ends were trimmed by 1 base and 5 bases, with 18 bases remaining between them. Per germline, CDR1 MDHEN and CDR2 SYDVKM. The CDR3 sequence is 17 residues long. The complete variable domain, with remaining parts taken from reference TRBV28 and TRBJ1-5, reads DVKVTQSSRYLVKRTGEKVFLECVQDMDHENMFWYRQDPGLGLRLIYFSYDVKMKEKGDIPEGYSVSREKKERFSLILESASTNQTSMYLCASSLLVGGRSDQPQHFGDGTRLSIL.

V gene TRBV7-9 combines with J gene TRBJ1-5, with D hard to call. CDR1 SEHNR and CDR2 FQNEAQ come from the germline V gene (reference sequence). The V and J ends lost 5 bases and 6 bases respectively, with 17 bases between them. The CDR3 has 15 amino acids. This chain's CDR3 is CASSQIAGEGQPQHF. The CDR3 coding sequence is TGTGCCAGCAGCCAGATCGCCGGGGAGGGTCAGCCCCAGCATTTT.

This clonotype was seen only a few times. This chain connects TRBV7-2 to TRBJ2-3; D may correspond to TRBD1 or TRBD2 (5 bases each). The germline V and J ends were trimmed by 1 base and 4 bases, with 12 bases remaining between them. Germline CDR1 SGHTA, CDR2 FQGNSA. The CDR3 sequence is 15 residues long. CDR3 protein: CASSLGGTSPDTQYF. The CDR3 nucleotides are TGTGCCAGCAGCTTAGGGGGGACCTCCCCAGATACGCAGTATTTT.

Notes on this clonotype: This sequence may be a read error, since a much larger clone differs from it by one base. The V call is TRBV7-3, the J call TRBJ2-5; TRBD2 might be the D (5 bases). CDR3 length equals 13 residues. Germline V gene data show CDR1 as SGHTA and CDR2 as FQGTGA. CDR3 amino acids: CASSEGPSETRYF. Here the CDR3 DNA reads TGTGCCAGCAGCGAGGGCCCCTCCGAGACCCGGTACTTC.

In its sample, this clonotype was seen a few times. The gene calls are TRBV7-9 and TRBJ2-1; TRBD1 matches at 8 bases. Per germline, CDR1 SEHNR and CDR2 FQNEAQ (reference sequence). After removal of 5 bases from V and 7 bases from J, the junction contained 10 bases not matched to a gene. The CDR3 has 15 amino acids. The CDR3 reads CASSLTGTGRNEQFF. The CDR3 DNA reads TGTGCCAGCAGCCTTACCGGGACAGGAAGGAATGAGCAGTTCTTC.

V is TRBV7-9 and J is TRBJ2-5, with D possibly being TRBD1 or TRBD2 (5 bases each). CDR3 length: 15 residues. V lost 1 base, J lost 4 bases, and 13 bases lay in between. Germline V gives CDR1 SEHNR, CDR2 FQNEAQ (reference sequence). The CDR3 DNA is TGTGCCAGCAGCTTAGTGCCCGGGACGGTAGAGACCCAGTACTTC. The encoded protein is CASSLVPGTVETQYF.

This clonotype was recorded many times. The chain joins TRBV13 to TRBJ2-1; tentative D call: TRBD2 (6 bases). Trimming took 7 bases from V and 3 from J, leaving 10 bases between them. The CDR3 extends over 13 amino acids. Germline V gene sequence: CDR1 PRHDT, CDR2 FYEKMQ (reference sequence). In DNA form, the CDR3 reads TGTGCCAGCAACACCGGGGGCTACAATGAGCAGTTCTTC. Translating it yields CASNTGGYNEQFF.

The chain carries TRBV9 and TRBJ2-7; TRBD1 agrees at 10 bases. Germline-derived CDR1 and CDR2 are SGDLS and YYNGEE. V dropped 2 bases and J dropped 6; count of bases not matched to a gene: 5. The CDR3 has 14 residues. CDR3 bases: TGTGCCAGCAGCGTGGGGACAGGGGTACGCGAGCAGTACTTC. Translation gives CASSVGTGVREQYF.

This clonotype showed up many times. This chain connects TRBV5-6 to TRBJ1-6, with 10 bases that match TRBD1. CDR1 SGHDT and CDR2 YYEEEE come from the germline V gene. The trim removed 4 bases at V and 5 bases at J, leaving 3 bases unmatched. This CDR3 is 15 amino acids long. The CDR3 loop is CASSDGTGDNSPLHF. The CDR3 DNA is TGTGCCAGCAGCGACGGGACAGGGGATAATTCACCCCTCCACTTT.

About this clonotype itself: One end of the junction does not line up with germline, which may come from a read error. V is TRBV15 and J is TRBJ2-5; D is uncertain. TRBJ2-7 matches the DNA end more closely, so the J call is doubtful. CDR3 length: 13 residues. Germline assignment: CDR1 LNHNV and CDR2 YYDKDF (reference sequence). The CDR3 DNA sequence: TGTGCCGCCAGCAGTCGCGGTGGGTCCGAGCAGTACTTC. Its protein product is CAASSRGGSEQYF.

The rearrangement joins TRBV10-3 to TRBJ2-6; D tentatively reads TRBD1 or TRBD2 (5 bases each). Between the trimmed V and J ends, which lost 0 bases and 4 bases, there was a span of 16 bases. Germline CDR1 reads ENHRY; CDR2 reads SYGVKD. There are 18 residues in the CDR3. CDR3 in amino acids: CAISESVSWGTGANVLTF. In DNA form, the CDR3 reads TGTGCCATCAGTGAGTCCGTGTCGTGGGGGACCGGGGCCAACGTCCTGACTTTC.

The chain combines TRBV20-1 with TRBJ1-4; a possible D gene is TRBD1 (6 bases). Looked up from germline, CDR1 is DFQATT and CDR2 is SNEGSKA (reference sequence). The ends were cut back, 3 bases at V and 0 bases at J, with 14 bases in the middle. This CDR3 has 16 residues. For the CDR3, the DNA is TGCAGTGCTAGCCCCGGGGGGCCCGCAACTAATGAAAAACTGTTTTTT. Protein product: CSASPGGPATNEKLFF.

This rearrangement joins TRBV20-1 to TRBJ2-4, with D unclear. The DNA matches TRBJ2-7 better at its end, which makes the J call doubtful. The CDR3 sequence is 14 residues long. Germline V lookup: CDR1 DFQATT, CDR2 SNEGSKA (reference sequence). The DNA of the CDR3 is TGCAGTGCTAGAAAAGAATGGGATGCCTACGAGCAGTACTTC. Protein product: CSARKEWDAYEQYF.

At least ten counts were recorded for this clonotype. The chain is built from TRBV6-5 and TRBJ2-7, with TRBD1 matching 10 bases. J gave up 4 bases and V 4 bases, and 7 bases lay outside the gene matches. The CDR3 consists of 15 residues. Germline-derived CDR1 and CDR2 are MNHEY and SVGAGI. CDR3 sequence: CASSSTGTGVYEQYF. The CDR3 nucleotides read TGTGCCAGCAGTTCTACCGGGACAGGGGTTTACGAGCAGTACTTC.

About this clonotype: A much bigger clone sits one base away, suggesting this may be a read error. The chain joins TRBV7-2 to TRBJ2-5; D tentatively fits TRBD1 or TRBD2 (6 bases each). Germline CDR1 SGHTA, CDR2 FQGNSA. The CDR3 spans 17 residues. V lost 5 bases and J 1 base, leaving 20 bases between the germline ends. CDR3: CASSALKEGVGQETQYF. The CDR3 coding sequence is TGTGCCAGCAGCGCACTTAAGGAGGGGGTTGGCCAAGAGACCCAGTACTTC. The full variable domain, rest sourced from reference TRBV7-2 and TRBJ2-5, is GAGVSQSPSNKVTEKGKDVELRCDPISGHTALYWYRQSLGQGLEFLIYFQGNSAPDKSGLPSDRFSAERTGGSVSTLTIQRTQQEDSAVYLCASSALKEGVGQETQYFGPGTRLLVL.

This clonotype was detected only a few times. J is TRBJ1-5 and V is TRBV5-1; TRBD1 agrees at 7 bases. There are 14 residues in the CDR3. CDR1 is SGHRS, CDR2 YFSETQ, per germline. V gave up 2 bases and J gave up 4 bases; unmatched junction bases: 3. In nucleotides, the CDR3 is TGCGCCAGCAGCTTTGACAGGGATAATCAGCCCCAGCATTTT. It is translated as CASSFDRDNQPQHF.

This rearrangement joins TRBV7-2 to TRBJ2-5, with 7 bases that match TRBD2. The J segment lost 1 base and the V segment lost 5 bases, leaving 10 bases of the junction unmatched. The CDR3 covers 16 residues. Germline V lookup: CDR1 SGHTA, CDR2 FQGNSA. CDR3 sequence: CASSRWGAGTQETQYF. The CDR3 coding sequence is TGTGCCAGCAGCCGATGGGGAGCGGGGACCCAAGAGACCCAGTACTTC.

The chain carries TRBV7-9 and TRBJ1-4, with D possibly matching TRBD1 (5 bases). This CDR3 spans 15 amino acids. With 5 bases removed from V and 6 bases from J, the gap between germline ends came to 16 bases. In germline, CDR1 is SEHNR, CDR2 FQNEAQ (reference sequence). The CDR3 spells CASSGTGRDDEKLFF. CDR3 in DNA: TGTGCCAGCAGCGGGACGGGCAGGGACGATGAAAAACTGTTTTTT.

The gene calls are TRBV12-3 or TRBV12-4 and TRBJ1-1; possibly TRBD1 for D (6 bases). There are 12 residues in the CDR3. V shed 5 bases and J shed 7 bases, with 11 bases lying between them. The CDR3 DNA reads as TGTGCCAGCAGTCCTCAGGGGCTTGAAGCTTTCTTT. The encoded protein is CASSPQGLEAFF.

The chain joins TRBV4-1 to TRBJ2-5; TRBD2 aligns across 9 bases. J lost 5 bases, V lost 0 bases, and 7 bases had no gene match. This CDR3 is 16 amino acids long. Germline values: CDR1 MGHRA, CDR2 YSYEKL. This CDR3 reads CASSQEAGGLRETQYF. The CDR3 DNA reads as TGCGCCAGCAGCCAAGAAGCGGGGGGCCTGAGGGAGACCCAGTACTTC.

Many counts were recorded for this clonotype. This chain connects TRBV13 to TRBJ2-7; tentatively, D is TRBD2 (6 bases). The CDR3 runs 14 residues. The V and J ends lost 6 bases and 0 bases respectively, with 12 bases between them. The germline CDR1 and CDR2 sequences are PRHDT and FYEKMQ (reference sequence). CDR3 residues: CASRLRGGSYEQYF. The DNA of the CDR3 is TGTGCCAGCAGGCTAAGGGGAGGCTCCTACGAGCAGTACTTC.

This clonotype appeared once. The CDR3 loop reads CASSPEERGNTEAFF. The CDR3 bases are TGTGCCAGCAGCCCTGAAGAGAGGGGGAACACTGAAGCTTTCTTT. The genes are TRBV3-1 and TRBJ1-1, with D perhaps matching TRBD1 (5 bases). V lost 4 bases and J 1 base, leaving 13 bases between the germline ends. The CDR3 covers 15 residues. Per the germline V gene, CDR1 is LGHDT and CDR2 is YNNKEL (reference sequence).

The V gene is TRBV6-5, the J gene TRBJ1-2, with TRBD1 as a possible D gene (6 bases). CDR3 length: 14 amino acids. The germline gives CDR1 MNHEY, CDR2 SVGAGI. Between the trimmed V and J ends, which lost 2 bases and 4 bases, there was a span of 11 bases. The CDR3 sequence: CASSYEGGTYGYTF. The CDR3 coding sequence is TGTGCCAGCAGTTACGAGGGGGGGACCTATGGCTACACCTTC.

Note on this clonotype: A junction end diverges from the germline sequence, so it may reflect a read error. The chain couples TRBV24-1 to TRBJ2-5, with a possible D match to TRBD1 (6 bases). CDR3 length equals 14 residues. Germline loops: CDR1 KGHDR, CDR2 SFDVKD. DNA for the CDR3: TGTGTCACCAGTGGAACCGGGACAAGGGAGACCCAGTACTTC. Translating gives CVTSGTGTRETQYF.